These 8 T cell receptor beta chains originate from one sample sequenced in a study of PD-1 blockade in classical Hodgkin lymphoma. Data came from immunoSEQ multiplex PCR; TCRdb stores just in-frame clones and leaves some out. The repertoire holds 47,000 or so clones, with approximately 91% as singletons. The time point: newly diagnosed, previously untreated cHL patient sample. Sequencing used peripheral blood mononuclear cells (PBMCs). These receptors all come from a human donor with classical Hodgkin lymphoma.

The chain combines TRBV6-5 with TRBJ2-2; D remains ambiguous. With 7 bases removed from V and 4 bases from J, the gap between germline ends came to 13 bases. The CDR3 runs 14 residues. Germline CDR1 is MNHEY and CDR2 is SVGAGI. The chain's CDR3 is CASTAPGGTGELFF. Here the CDR3 DNA reads TGTGCCAGCACTGCCCCAGGCGGCACCGGGGAGCTGTTTTTT.

The J gene is TRBJ2-1, the V gene TRBV6-5; TRBD1 might be the D (6 bases). Germline-derived CDR1 and CDR2 are MNHEY and SVGAGI. This CDR3 is built from 15 residues. Trimming removed 6 bases at V and 0 bases at J, with 12 bases between. The CDR3 DNA is TGTGCCAGCAGGAAAACAGGGATCTCCTACAATGAGCAGTTCTTC. Protein sequence: CASRKTGISYNEQFF.

As to this clone: The germline gene is not matched at one end of the junction; a read error may be the cause. This chain joins TRBV7-2 and TRBJ2-1; 12 bases match TRBD2. CDR1 is SGHTA and CDR2 is FQGNSA in the germline V gene. CDR3 size: 15 residues. The CDR3 loop is CASSWGLAGYNEQFF. The CDR3 DNA reads TGTGCCAGTAGCTGGGGACTAGCGGGTTACAATGAGCAGTTCTTC.

The CDR3 nucleotides read TGTGCCAGCAGCGTCGGGCTTCGACCCTACACCGGGGAGCTGTTTTTT. Its translation: CASSVGLRPYTGELFF. This sequence joins TRBV9 and TRBJ2-2; D unresolved. The length of the CDR3 is 16 residues. The V gene lost 2 bases and the J gene lost 3 bases, with 14 bases spanning the gap. Looked up from germline, CDR1 is SGDLS and CDR2 is YYNGEE.

The chain employs TRBV7-9 and TRBJ1-4, with no clear D. The germline V and J ends were trimmed by 2 bases and 8 bases, with 15 bases remaining between them. The CDR3 contains 15 residues. Germline CDR1 SEHNR, CDR2 FQNEAQ (reference sequence). This CDR3 reads CASSLPVVVGEKLFF. The CDR3 DNA is TGTGCCAGCAGCTTACCGGTGGTGGTAGGAGAAAAACTGTTTTTT.

This sequence joins TRBV6-5 and TRBJ1-2; D might be TRBD1 (6 bases). Trimming took off 0 bases at V and 8 bases at J, with 16 bases between the two ends. The CDR3 runs 15 residues. Germline V CDR1 and CDR2: MNHEY, SVGAGI. Written as DNA, the CDR3 is TGTGCCAGCAGTTACTCTGGCCAGGGGTCGGCCGGCTACACCTTC. Translated, it gives CASSYSGQGSAGYTF.

Of note for this clone: Other DNA sequences within the sample encode an identical CDR3. This chain joins TRBV13 and TRBJ2-7, with D possibly being TRBD2 (7 bases). Trimming removed 5 bases at V and 6 bases at J, with 17 bases between. The CDR3 is made up of 14 amino acids. CDR1 PRHDT and CDR2 FYEKMQ come from the germline V gene (reference sequence). DNA of the CDR3: TGTGCCAGCAGCCTGGGGGTGGGGGGGCGCGAGCAGTACTTC. It encodes CASSLGVGGREQYF.

V and J are TRBV7-9 and TRBJ2-3; 11 bases are a match to TRBD2. V gave up 0 bases and J gave up 0 bases; unmatched junction bases: 5. CDR3 length: 18 amino acids. CDR1 and CDR2 from the germline V gene are SEHNR and FQNEAQ (reference sequence). CDR3: CASSLATTSGTSTDTQYF. The CDR3 DNA reads as TGTGCCAGCAGCTTAGCCACGACTAGCGGGACGAGCACAGATACGCAGTATTTT.